The present entry profiles one T cell receptor beta chain with its context. These data are taken from a study of CD8 T cells in Susac syndrome. RNA in amounts of roughly 0.5 to 1 ug was reverse transcribed with random hexamers. TCRdb reanalysed the immunoSEQ multiplex PCR reads using MiXCR and keeps one entry per CDR3 protein. The sample consists of 160,000 or so distinct CDR3 sequences, approximately 96% of them appearing once. Sequencing of TCR beta, carried out with a high-throughput approach, was applied to CD8+ and CD4+ T cells from the blood. The CDR3 is 11 residues long. Trimming removed 5 bases from V and 9 bases from J, with 10 bases in between. Looked up from germline, CDR1 is MNHEY and CDR2 is SVGAGI.

The chain combines TRBV6-5 with TRBJ1-1, with a possible D match to TRBD1 (5 bases). This TCR came from a human donor with multiple sclerosis. Sequenced sample: CD8+ T cells from PBMCs. CDR3 nucleotides: TGTGCCAGCAGTCTGGAGGGGAAAGCTTTCTTT. Translated, it gives CASSLEGKAFF.